This is a list of T cell receptor beta chains from one sample in a study of response to subunit inactivated influenza vaccine. TCRdb reanalysed the RT-PCR reads using MiXCR and keeps one entry per CDR3 protein. There are 700,000 to 800,000 distinct CDR3 sequences in the sample; about 18% occur only once, and roughly a tenth lies in the top ten. Material: PBMCs from blood, obtained roughly 5 days after vaccination. These receptors originate from a man between 45 and 60 years old who received an inactivated influenza vaccine. Both conserved end residues are part of each CDR3. Each record gives: clone size, V gene, J gene, D gene, CDR3 DNA, CDR3 protein. A D gene is named only where the DNA matches it firmly. Not all rows give a size; the values are once, few, many and, for expanded clones, a class.

size: -
V: TRBV27
J: TRBJ2-3
D: TRBD2
DNA: TGTGCCAGCAGCGTTAGCGGGAGCCCCGGGGATACGCAGTATTTT
CDR3: CASSVSGSPGDTQYF

size: few
V: TRBV2
J: TRBJ2-3
D: -
DNA: TGTGCCAGCAGTGAAGCGCTTCGGGCATTAGGTACGCAGTATTTT
CDR3: CASSEALRALGTQYF

size: -
V: TRBV5-1
J: TRBJ2-7
D: -
DNA: TGCGCCAGCAGCTTGGATCAAGCTTCGATCGGCGAGCAGTACTTC
CDR3: CASSLDQASIGEQYF

size: few
V: TRBV24-1
J: TRBJ2-1
D: -
DNA: TGTGCCACCAGTGACTTGGGCCAAGGCTACAATGAGCAGTTCTTC
CDR3: CATSDLGQGYNEQFF

size: -
V: TRBV24-1
J: TRBJ2-1
D: TRBD2
DNA: TGTGCCACCAGGGGGACTAGCGAGCGGGGGCAGTTCTTC
CDR3: CATRGTSERGQFF

size: few
V: TRBV20-1
J: TRBJ2-3
D: TRBD2
DNA: TGCAGTGCTAGAGCGCTAGCGGGGGGGCTTCGACTCACAGATACGCAGTATTTT
CDR3: CSARALAGGLRLTDTQYF

size: many
V: TRBV4-3
J: TRBJ2-5
D: -
DNA: TGCGCCAGCAGCCAGAGTCTGGTGGGTGAGACCCAGTACTTC
CDR3: CASSQSLVGETQYF

size: many
V: TRBV29-1
J: TRBJ2-3
D: -
DNA: TGCAGCGTTGAGGATTCATTGGACCCCACAGATACGCAGTATTTT
CDR3: CSVEDSLDPTDTQYF

size: -
V: TRBV7-2
J: TRBJ2-7
D: TRBD2
DNA: TGTGCCAGCAGCTTAGATTCTAGCGGGGGGTCCTACGAGCAGTACTTC
CDR3: CASSLDSSGGSYEQYF

size: -
V: TRBV6-2/TRBV6-3
J: TRBJ2-7
D: -
DNA: TGTGCCAGCAGCGACCGCCCGGACTTCCTCCACGAGCAGTACTTC
CDR3: CASSDRPDFLHEQYF

size: many
V: TRBV27
J: TRBJ1-2
D: -
DNA: TGTGCCAGCAAACGGACACGGGACCGCACATATGGCTACACCTTC
CDR3: CASKRTRDRTYGYTF

size: many
V: TRBV7-2
J: TRBJ2-3
D: TRBD2
DNA: TGTGCCAGCAGCTCTTTTAGCGGGGGGCCAGATACGCAGTATTTT
CDR3: CASSSFSGGPDTQYF

size: -
V: TRBV24-1
J: TRBJ2-1
D: -
DNA: TGTGCCACCAGTGATTTTTCTTCGGCAGGGGGGCGTGAGCAGTTCTTC
CDR3: CATSDFSSAGGREQFF

size: few
V: TRBV2
J: TRBJ1-5
D: -
DNA: TGTGCCAGCAGTGATGAGTTAGGGAACCAGCCCCAGCATTTT
CDR3: CASSDELGNQPQHF

size: -
V: TRBV7-9
J: TRBJ2-3
D: -
DNA: TGTGCCAGCAGCTCAGGAACTAGCGATACGCAGTATTTT
CDR3: CASSSGTSDTQYF

size: -
V: TRBV7-2
J: TRBJ2-1
D: TRBD2
DNA: TGTGCCAGCAGCTTATCGACGGTTTCTGCTAGCGGGGGTTTCTCCTACAATGAGCAGTTCTTC
CDR3: CASSLSTVSASGGFSYNEQFF

size: few
V: TRBV7-9
J: TRBJ1-5
D: TRBD1
DNA: TGTGCCAGCACCACAGGGGATCAGCCCCAGCATTTT
CDR3: CASTTGDQPQHF

size: few
V: TRBV4-3
J: TRBJ2-2
D: TRBD2
DNA: TGCGCCAGCAGCCTATCAGGGACTAGCGGGGACGGCACCGGGGAGCTGTTTTTT
CDR3: CASSLSGTSGDGTGELFF

size: few
V: TRBV20-1
J: TRBJ2-7
D: TRBD1
DNA: TGCAGTGCCCTTTCCAGACAGGGGGCCAACGAGCAGTACTTC
CDR3: CSALSRQGANEQYF

size: many
V: TRBV12-3/TRBV12-4
J: TRBJ2-1
D: TRBD2
DNA: TGTGCCAGCAGTTTCGGTAGCGGGGGGTACCTTGAGCAGTTCTTC
CDR3: CASSFGSGGYLEQFF

size: -
V: TRBV6-5
J: TRBJ2-1
D: TRBD2
DNA: TGTGCCAGCAGTTACTGGGCGGGGGGGCGAAATGAGCAGTTCTTC
CDR3: CASSYWAGGRNEQFF

size: -
V: TRBV15
J: TRBJ2-1
D: TRBD2
DNA: TGTGCCACCAGCCGGGGACTAGTAAGTGAGCAGTTCTTC
CDR3: CATSRGLVSEQFF

size: once
V: TRBV6-2/TRBV6-3
J: TRBJ1-1
D: TRBD1
DNA: TGTGCCAGCACCCCCAGGGGGTTCACTGAAGCTTTCTTT
CDR3: CASTPRGFTEAFF

size: many
V: TRBV5-1
J: TRBJ2-7
D: -
DNA: TGTGCCAGCAGATTACAGGGAACCTACGAGCAGTACTTC
CDR3: CASRLQGTYEQYF

size: many
V: TRBV29-1
J: TRBJ2-1
D: TRBD2
DNA: TGCAGCGTTGAAGGACTAGCGGCGTACAATGAGCAGTTCTTC
CDR3: CSVEGLAAYNEQFF

size: -
V: TRBV14
J: TRBJ2-1
D: TRBD2
DNA: TGTGCCAGCAGGTCGGGACTAGCGGGAGCCCCCCAGTTCTTC
CDR3: CASRSGLAGAPQFF

size: few
V: TRBV25-1
J: TRBJ2-2
D: -
DNA: TGTGCCAGCAGTGAAGGAGGGGACGGGGAGCTGTTTTTT
CDR3: CASSEGGDGELFF

size: -
V: TRBV18
J: TRBJ2-1
D: -
DNA: TGTGCCAGCTCTCCGAGATCCGGGACTTCGGGCAATGAGCAGTTCTTC
CDR3: CASSPRSGTSGNEQFF

size: few
V: TRBV6-5
J: TRBJ2-7
D: TRBD1
DNA: TGTGCCAGCAGTTCGGGACAGTATTCGGATAAGCAGTACTTC
CDR3: CASSSGQYSDKQYF

size: few
V: TRBV20-1
J: TRBJ2-7
D: TRBD1
DNA: TGCAGTGCTAGAGTTTCCAGGACAGGGTTTCAGCAGTACTTC
CDR3: CSARVSRTGFQQYF

size: -
V: TRBV2
J: TRBJ2-3
D: -
DNA: TGTGCCAGCGGACGGGGCGGGACTACAGATACGCAGTATTTT
CDR3: CASGRGGTTDTQYF

size: -
V: TRBV7-6
J: TRBJ2-3
D: TRBD2
DNA: TGTGCCAGCAGCTTAGAGGCTAGCGGGGGTCCTAGCACAGATACGCAGTATTTT
CDR3: CASSLEASGGPSTDTQYF

size: -
V: TRBV28
J: TRBJ2-2
D: TRBD2
DNA: TGTGCCAGCAGTTTATATAGGGAGGGGACCGGGGAGCTGTTTTTT
CDR3: CASSLYREGTGELFF

size: few
V: TRBV4-2
J: TRBJ2-1
D: TRBD2
DNA: TGTGCCAGCAGCCAAGACGTCCTTCCTAGCGGTTACAATGAGCAGTTCTTC
CDR3: CASSQDVLPSGYNEQFF

size: few
V: TRBV15
J: TRBJ2-1
D: -
DNA: TGTGCCACCAGCAAGTGGGGTGAGCAGTTCTTC
CDR3: CATSKWGEQFF

size: few
V: TRBV5-1
J: TRBJ2-6
D: TRBD2
DNA: TGCGCCAGCAGCCTCGGGACTAGCGGGAACGTCCTGACTTTC
CDR3: CASSLGTSGNVLTF

size: -
V: TRBV20-1
J: TRBJ2-2
D: -
DNA: TGCAGTGCCACCGGGACCGAGAACACCGGGGAGCTGTTTTTT
CDR3: CSATGTENTGELFF

size: -
V: TRBV15
J: TRBJ2-7
D: -
DNA: TGTGCCACCAGCAGAGGCGAGGGCGAGCAGTACTTC
CDR3: CATSRGEGEQYF

size: -
V: TRBV4-1
J: TRBJ2-3
D: TRBD2
DNA: TGCGCCAGCAGCCAAGATTCCCCGGGACTAGCGTGGTTAGATACGCAGTATTTT
CDR3: CASSQDSPGLAWLDTQYF

size: -
V: TRBV12-3/TRBV12-4
J: TRBJ2-3
D: -
DNA: TGTGCCAGCAGTTTAGACGGGCTCGCAGATACGCAGTATTTT
CDR3: CASSLDGLADTQYF

size: -
V: TRBV20-1
J: TRBJ2-7
D: TRBD1
DNA: TGCAGTGCTGGGGGACAGATCTCCTACGAGCAGTACTTC
CDR3: CSAGGQISYEQYF

size: few
V: TRBV2
J: TRBJ2-7
D: TRBD1
DNA: TGTGCCAGCAGAGGACAGGTCTCGACCTACGAGCAGTACTTC
CDR3: CASRGQVSTYEQYF

size: many
V: TRBV3-1
J: TRBJ1-4
D: TRBD1
DNA: TGTGCCAGCAGCCTTGGACAGGGGAACGGCGAAAAACTGTTTTTT
CDR3: CASSLGQGNGEKLFF

size: -
V: TRBV6-1
J: TRBJ2-5
D: -
DNA: TGTGCCAGCAGTGAGACAGACAGGGAGGGGACCCAGTACTTC
CDR3: CASSETDREGTQYF

size: -
V: TRBV11-2
J: TRBJ2-5
D: TRBD1
DNA: TGTGCCAGCAGCAAGGGGGCCGTCTTGGAGACCCAGTACTTC
CDR3: CASSKGAVLETQYF

size: -
V: TRBV7-3
J: TRBJ1-3
D: -
DNA: TGTGCCAGCAGCTTGTTGGGGACACCAGGAAACACCATATATTTT
CDR3: CASSLLGTPGNTIYF

size: -
V: TRBV14
J: TRBJ1-6
D: -
DNA: TGTGCCAGCAGCCATGGCAGCTATAATTCACCCCTCCACTTT
CDR3: CASSHGSYNSPLHF

size: few
V: TRBV9
J: TRBJ1-2
D: -
DNA: TGTGCCAGCAGCGTAGGGGGATGGGACGGCTACACCTTC
CDR3: CASSVGGWDGYTF

size: -
V: TRBV4-3
J: TRBJ1-1
D: -
DNA: TGCGCCAGCAGCCAGGGGCAAAGGGACACTGAAGCTTTCTTT
CDR3: CASSQGQRDTEAFF

size: -
V: TRBV6-2/TRBV6-3
J: TRBJ2-3
D: -
DNA: TGTGCCTGCACCCCCTTTGGGACTCAAACAGATACGCAGTATTTT
CDR3: CACTPFGTQTDTQYF

size: few
V: TRBV7-2
J: TRBJ2-7
D: -
DNA: TGTGCCAGCAGCTTAGACCCCAGCGCCTACGAGCAGTACTTC
CDR3: CASSLDPSAYEQYF

size: few
V: TRBV7-2
J: TRBJ1-2
D: -
DNA: TGTGCCAGCTCCATGGACGGTCTCTATGGCTACACCTTC
CDR3: CASSMDGLYGYTF

size: -
V: TRBV25-1
J: TRBJ2-5
D: TRBD2
DNA: TGTGCCAGCACGTACCCTGGGACTAGCCGAGAGACCCAGTACTTC
CDR3: CASTYPGTSRETQYF

size: few
V: TRBV6-1
J: TRBJ1-1
D: -
DNA: TGTGCCAGCAGAGGCCAGGGGTTTTGGGCTGAAGCTTTCTTT
CDR3: CASRGQGFWAEAFF

size: few
V: TRBV12-3/TRBV12-4
J: TRBJ2-4
D: -
DNA: TGTGCCAGCAGTTTATCTGGGGCAACCCAAACAATTCAGTACTTC
CDR3: CASSLSGATQTIQYF